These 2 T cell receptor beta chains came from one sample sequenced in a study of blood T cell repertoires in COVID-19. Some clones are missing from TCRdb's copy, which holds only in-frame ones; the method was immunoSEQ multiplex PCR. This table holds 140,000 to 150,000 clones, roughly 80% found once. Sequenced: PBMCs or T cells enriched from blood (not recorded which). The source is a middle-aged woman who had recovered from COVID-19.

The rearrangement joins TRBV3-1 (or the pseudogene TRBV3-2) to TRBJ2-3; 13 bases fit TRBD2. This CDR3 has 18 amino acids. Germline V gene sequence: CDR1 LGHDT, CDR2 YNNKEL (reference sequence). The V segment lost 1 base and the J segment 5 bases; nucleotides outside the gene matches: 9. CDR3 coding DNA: TGTGCCAGCAGCCAAGGACTAGCGGGGGGATTGACTGGAGATACGCAGTATTTT. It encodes CASSQGLAGGLTGDTQYF.

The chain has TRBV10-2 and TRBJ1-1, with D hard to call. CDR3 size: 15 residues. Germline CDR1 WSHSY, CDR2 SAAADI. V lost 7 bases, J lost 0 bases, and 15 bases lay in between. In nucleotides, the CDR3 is TGCGCCAGCAAGGAGGACCTTTTCATGAACACTGAAGCTTTCTTT. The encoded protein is CASKEDLFMNTEAFF.